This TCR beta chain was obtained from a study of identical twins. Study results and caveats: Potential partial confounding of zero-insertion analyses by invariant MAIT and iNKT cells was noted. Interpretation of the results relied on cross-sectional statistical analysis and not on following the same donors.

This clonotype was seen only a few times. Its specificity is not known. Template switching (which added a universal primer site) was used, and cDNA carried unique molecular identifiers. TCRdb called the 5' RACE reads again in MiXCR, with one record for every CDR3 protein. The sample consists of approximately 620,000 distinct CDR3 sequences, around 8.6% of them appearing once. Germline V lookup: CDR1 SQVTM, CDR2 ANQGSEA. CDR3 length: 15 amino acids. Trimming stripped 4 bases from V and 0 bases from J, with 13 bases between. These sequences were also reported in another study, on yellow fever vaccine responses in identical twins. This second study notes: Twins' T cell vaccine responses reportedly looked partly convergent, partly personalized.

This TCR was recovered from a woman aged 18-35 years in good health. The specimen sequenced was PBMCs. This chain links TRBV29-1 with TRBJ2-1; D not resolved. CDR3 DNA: TGCAGCGTTGCTAGTGGCCCGAGCTCCTACAATGAGCAGTTCTTC. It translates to CSVASGPSSYNEQFF.